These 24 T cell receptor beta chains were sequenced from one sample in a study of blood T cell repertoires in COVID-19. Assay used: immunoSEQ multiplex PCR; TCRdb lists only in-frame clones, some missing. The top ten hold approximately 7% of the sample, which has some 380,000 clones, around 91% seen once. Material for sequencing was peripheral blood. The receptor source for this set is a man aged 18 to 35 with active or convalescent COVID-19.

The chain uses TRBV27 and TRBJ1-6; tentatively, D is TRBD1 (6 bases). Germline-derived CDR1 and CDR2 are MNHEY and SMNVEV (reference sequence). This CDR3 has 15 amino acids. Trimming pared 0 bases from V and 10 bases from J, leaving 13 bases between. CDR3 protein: CASSLSSGVGSPLHF. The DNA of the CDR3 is TGTGCCAGCAGTTTATCTTCAGGGGTTGGATCACCCCTCCACTTT.

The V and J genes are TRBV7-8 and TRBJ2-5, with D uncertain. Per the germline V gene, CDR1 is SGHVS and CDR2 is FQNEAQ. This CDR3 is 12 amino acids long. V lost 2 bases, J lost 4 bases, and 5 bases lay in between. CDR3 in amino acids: CASSLIIETQYF. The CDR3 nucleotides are TGTGCCAGCAGCTTAATAATAGAGACCCAGTACTTC.

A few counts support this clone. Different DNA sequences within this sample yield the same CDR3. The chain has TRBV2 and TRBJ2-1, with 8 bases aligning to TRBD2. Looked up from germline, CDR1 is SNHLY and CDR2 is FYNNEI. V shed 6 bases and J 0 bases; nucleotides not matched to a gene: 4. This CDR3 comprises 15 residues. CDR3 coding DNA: TGTGCCAGCAGGGCCGGGACTAGCTCCTACAATGAGCAGTTCTTC. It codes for CASRAGTSSYNEQFF.

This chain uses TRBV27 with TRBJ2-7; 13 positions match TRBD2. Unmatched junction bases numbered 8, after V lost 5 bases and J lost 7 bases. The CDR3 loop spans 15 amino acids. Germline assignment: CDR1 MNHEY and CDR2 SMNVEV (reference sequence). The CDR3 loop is CASSLRTSGGLEQYF. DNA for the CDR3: TGTGCCAGCAGTCTCCGGACTAGCGGGGGCCTGGAGCAGTACTTC.

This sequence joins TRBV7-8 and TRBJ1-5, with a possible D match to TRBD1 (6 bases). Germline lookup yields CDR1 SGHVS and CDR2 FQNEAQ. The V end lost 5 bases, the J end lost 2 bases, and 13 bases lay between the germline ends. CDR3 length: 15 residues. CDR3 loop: CASSQTGRGNQPQHF. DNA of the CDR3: TGTGCCAGCAGCCAAACAGGGAGGGGCAATCAGCCCCAGCATTTT.

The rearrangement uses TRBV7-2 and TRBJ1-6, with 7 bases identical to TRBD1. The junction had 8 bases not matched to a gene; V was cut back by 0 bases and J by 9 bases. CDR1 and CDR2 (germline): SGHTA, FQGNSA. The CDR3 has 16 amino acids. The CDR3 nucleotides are TGTGCCAGCAGCTTAGCGGGGTACAGGGGAATTTCACCCCTCCACTTT. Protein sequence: CASSLAGYRGISPLHF.

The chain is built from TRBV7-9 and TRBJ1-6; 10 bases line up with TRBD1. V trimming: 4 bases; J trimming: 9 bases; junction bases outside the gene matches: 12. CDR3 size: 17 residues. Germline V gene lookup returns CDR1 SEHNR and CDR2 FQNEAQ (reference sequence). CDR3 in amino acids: CASSSPQTGGAFSPLHF. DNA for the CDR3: TGTGCCAGCAGCTCGCCCCAGACAGGGGGCGCGTTTTCACCCCTCCACTTT.

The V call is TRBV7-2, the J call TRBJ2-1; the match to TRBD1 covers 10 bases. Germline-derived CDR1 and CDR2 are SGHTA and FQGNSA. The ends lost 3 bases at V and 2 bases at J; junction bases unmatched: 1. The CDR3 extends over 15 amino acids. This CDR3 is CASSLGQGTYNEQFF. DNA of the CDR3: TGTGCCAGCAGCTTGGGACAGGGGACCTACAATGAGCAGTTCTTC.

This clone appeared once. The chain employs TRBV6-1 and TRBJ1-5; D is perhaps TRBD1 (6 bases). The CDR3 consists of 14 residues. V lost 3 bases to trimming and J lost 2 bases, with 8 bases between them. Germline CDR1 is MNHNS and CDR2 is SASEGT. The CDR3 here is CASSDRGRNQPQHF. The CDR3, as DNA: TGTGCCAGCAGTGACAGGGGACGCAATCAGCCCCAGCATTTT.

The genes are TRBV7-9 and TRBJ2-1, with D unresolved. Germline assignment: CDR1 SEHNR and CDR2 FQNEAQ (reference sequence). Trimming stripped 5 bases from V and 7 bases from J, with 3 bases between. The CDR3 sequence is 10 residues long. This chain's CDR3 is CASSRNEQFF. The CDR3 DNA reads TGTGCCAGCAGCCGGAATGAGCAGTTCTTC.

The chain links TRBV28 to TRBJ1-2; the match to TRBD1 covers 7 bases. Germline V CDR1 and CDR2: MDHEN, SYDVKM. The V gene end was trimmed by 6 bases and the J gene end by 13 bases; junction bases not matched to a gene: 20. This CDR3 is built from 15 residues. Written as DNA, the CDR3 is TGTGCCAGCAGCCAATCAGACACACAGGGGCGACTCTCCACCTTC. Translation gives CASSQSDTQGRLSTF.

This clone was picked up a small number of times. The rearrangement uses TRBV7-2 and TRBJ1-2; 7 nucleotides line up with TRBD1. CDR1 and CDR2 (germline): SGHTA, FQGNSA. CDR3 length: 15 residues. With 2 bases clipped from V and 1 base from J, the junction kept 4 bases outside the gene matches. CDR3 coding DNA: TGTGCCAGCAGCTTACAGACAGGGAATAACTATGGCTACACCTTC. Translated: CASSLQTGNNYGYTF.

CDR3 sequence reads: CASSKPPGRAYEQYF. Written as DNA, the CDR3 is TGTGCCAGCAGCAAACCCCCGGGGAGGGCCTACGAGCAGTACTTC. This chain joins TRBV21-1 and TRBJ2-7; TRBD2, the table's D call, was not compared with the DNA. TRBV21-1 is a pseudogene. The CDR3 is 15 residues long.

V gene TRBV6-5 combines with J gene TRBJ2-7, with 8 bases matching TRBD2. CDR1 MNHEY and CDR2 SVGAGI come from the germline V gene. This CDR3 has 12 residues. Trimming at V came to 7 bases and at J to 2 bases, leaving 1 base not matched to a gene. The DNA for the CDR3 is TGTGCCAGCACGGGGGGGCCCTACGAGCAGTACTTC. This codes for CASTGGPYEQYF.

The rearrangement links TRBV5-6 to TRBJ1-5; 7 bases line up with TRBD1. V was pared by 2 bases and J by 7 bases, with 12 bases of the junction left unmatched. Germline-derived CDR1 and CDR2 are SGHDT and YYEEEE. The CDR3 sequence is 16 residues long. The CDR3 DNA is TGTGCCAGCAGCTTCCGGGACAGTGGGCCTCAGCAGCCCCAGCATTTT. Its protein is CASSFRDSGPQQPQHF.

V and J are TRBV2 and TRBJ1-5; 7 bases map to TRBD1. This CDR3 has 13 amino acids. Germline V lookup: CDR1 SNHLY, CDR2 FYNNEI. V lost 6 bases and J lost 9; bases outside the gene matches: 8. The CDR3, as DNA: TGTGCCAGCAGCCGACAGGGAGATTGGCCCCAGCATTTT. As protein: CASSRQGDWPQHF. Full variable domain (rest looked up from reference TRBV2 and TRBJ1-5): EPEVTQTPSHQVTQMGQEVILRCVPISNHLYFYWYRQILGQKVEFLVSFYNNEISEKSEIFDDQFSVERPDGSNFTLKIRSTKLEDSAMYFCASSRQGDWPQHFGDGTRLSIL.

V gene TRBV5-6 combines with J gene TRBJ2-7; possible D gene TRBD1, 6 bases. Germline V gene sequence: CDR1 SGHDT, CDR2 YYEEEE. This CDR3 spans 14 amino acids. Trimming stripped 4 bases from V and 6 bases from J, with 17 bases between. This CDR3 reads CASSLGTLSGEQYF. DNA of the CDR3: TGTGCCAGCAGCCTAGGGACATTAAGCGGCGAGCAGTACTTC.

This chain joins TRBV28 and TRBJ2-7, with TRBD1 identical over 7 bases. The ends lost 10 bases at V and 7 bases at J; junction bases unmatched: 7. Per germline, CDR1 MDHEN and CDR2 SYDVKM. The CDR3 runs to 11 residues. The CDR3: CATKTGREQYF. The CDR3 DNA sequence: TGTGCCACCAAGACAGGGCGGGAGCAGTACTTC.

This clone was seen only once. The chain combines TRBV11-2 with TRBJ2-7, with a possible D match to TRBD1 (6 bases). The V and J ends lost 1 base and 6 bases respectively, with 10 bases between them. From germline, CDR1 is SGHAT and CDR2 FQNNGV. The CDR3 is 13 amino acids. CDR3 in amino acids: CASSLGQGLEQYF. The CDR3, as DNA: TGTGCCAGCAGCTTAGGTCAGGGGCTCGAGCAGTACTTC. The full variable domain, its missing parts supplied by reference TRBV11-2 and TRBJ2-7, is EAGVAQSPRYKIIEKRQSVAFWCNPISGHATLYWYQQILGQGPKLLIQFQNNGVVDDSQLPKDRFSAERLKGVDSTLKIQPAKLEDSAVYLCASSLGQGLEQYFGPGTRLTVT.

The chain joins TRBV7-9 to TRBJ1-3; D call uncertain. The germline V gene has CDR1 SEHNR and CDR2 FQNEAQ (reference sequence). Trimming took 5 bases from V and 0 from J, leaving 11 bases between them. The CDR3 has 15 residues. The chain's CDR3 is CASSLGPYSGNTIYF. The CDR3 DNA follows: TGTGCCAGCAGCCTGGGCCCGTACTCTGGAAACACCATATATTTT.

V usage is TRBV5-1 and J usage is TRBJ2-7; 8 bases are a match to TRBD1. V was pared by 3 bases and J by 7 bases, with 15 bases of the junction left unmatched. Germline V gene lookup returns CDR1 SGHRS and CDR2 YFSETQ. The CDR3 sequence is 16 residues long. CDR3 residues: CASSWGTGTGSREQYF. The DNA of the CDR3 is TGCGCCAGCAGCTGGGGGACCGGGACAGGCTCCAGGGAGCAGTACTTC.

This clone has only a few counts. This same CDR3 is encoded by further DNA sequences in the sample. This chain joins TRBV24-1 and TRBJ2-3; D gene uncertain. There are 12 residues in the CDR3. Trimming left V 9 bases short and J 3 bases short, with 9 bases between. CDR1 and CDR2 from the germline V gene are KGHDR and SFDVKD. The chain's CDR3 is CATGGGTDTQYF. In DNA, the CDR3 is TGTGCCACCGGCGGTGGGACAGATACGCAGTATTTT.

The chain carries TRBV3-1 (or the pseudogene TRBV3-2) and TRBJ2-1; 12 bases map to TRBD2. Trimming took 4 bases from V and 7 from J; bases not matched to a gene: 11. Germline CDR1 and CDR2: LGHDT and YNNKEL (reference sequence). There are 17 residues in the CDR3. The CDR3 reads CASSPLRLAGDMNEQFF. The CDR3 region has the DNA TGTGCCAGCAGCCCCCTTCGACTAGCGGGAGATATGAATGAGCAGTTCTTC.

In nucleotides, the CDR3 is TGTGCCAGCAGTTTCCAGACTGCCCGGGGGGAGCAGTACTTC. Protein: CASSFQTARGEQYF. V gene TRBV27 combines with J gene TRBJ2-7; D might be TRBD2 (6 bases). Germline V CDR1 and CDR2: MNHEY, SMNVEV (reference sequence). V lost 3 bases, J lost 7 bases, and 16 bases lay in between. This CDR3 is 14 amino acids long.